The 12 T cell receptor beta chains in this list originate from one sample, sequenced in a study of blood T cell repertoires in COVID-19. The protocol was immunoSEQ multiplex PCR, while the TCRdb copy is restricted to in-frame clones and leaves out a portion. The table has roughly 140,000 clones, approximately 80% seen once. What was sequenced was peripheral blood. The receptor set was obtained from a human donor with acute or convalescent COVID-19. The donor label of this sample is uncertain.

The chain is built from TRBV5-8 and TRBJ1-1, with D perhaps TRBD1 (5 bases). This CDR3 is built from 13 residues. V lost 6 bases, J lost 6 bases, and 15 bases lay in between. Per germline, CDR1 SGHTS and CDR2 YDEGEE. The CDR3 nucleotides are TGTGCCAGCATCTGGAGGGGATGGGCTGAAGCTTTCTTT. Amino acid sequence: CASIWRGWAEAFF.

The chain employs TRBV6-2 or TRBV6-3 and TRBJ1-5; the D gene is possibly TRBD1 (6 bases). The CDR3 totals 17 residues. The germline V gene has CDR1 MNHEY and CDR2 SVGEGT. With 2 bases removed from V and 1 base from J, the gap between germline ends came to 15 bases. CDR3 in DNA: TGTGCCAGCAGTTACGACCACGGGGGGCAAAGCAATCAGCCCCAGCATTTT. It translates to CASSYDHGGQSNQPQHF.

Note on this clone: The same CDR3 arises from other DNA sequences in this sample as well. The chain carries TRBV27 and TRBJ1-1; TRBD1 agrees at 8 bases. Germline CDR1 MNHEY, CDR2 SMNVEV (reference sequence). The CDR3 totals 13 residues. J gave up 1 base and V 8 bases, and 3 bases lay outside the gene matches. The CDR3 is CASRTGGNTEAFF. CDR3 coding DNA: TGTGCCAGCCGAACAGGGGGGAACACTGAAGCTTTCTTT.

For this clone: Other nucleotide sequences from this sample produce the same CDR3. This rearrangement joins TRBV2 to TRBJ1-4; D remains unclear. Germline CDR1 and CDR2: SNHLY and FYNNEI. CDR3 length: 14 amino acids. V shed 8 bases and J shed 7 bases, with 17 bases lying between them. The CDR3 DNA reads as TGTGCCAGCCGAAAAGACCGGGAAAGTGAAAAACTGTTTTTT. Its translation is CASRKDRESEKLFF.

V gene TRBV4-2 combines with J gene TRBJ2-1; no definite D call. Trimming shortened V by 0 bases and J by 5 bases, and 5 bases separated the two germline ends. Germline loops: CDR1 LGHNA, CDR2 YNFKEQ. CDR3 size: 13 residues. The CDR3, as DNA: TGTGCCAGCAGCCAAGAAACAGACAATGAGCAGTTCTTC. It codes for CASSQETDNEQFF.

The chain links TRBV28 to TRBJ1-2; D uncertain. The CDR3 runs 16 residues. Germline loops: CDR1 MDHEN, CDR2 SYDVKM. V dropped 7 bases and J dropped 0 bases, with 18 bases sitting between them. The CDR3 reads CASTLGEAFPNYGYTF. CDR3 nucleotides: TGTGCCAGCACTCTGGGAGAAGCATTTCCTAACTATGGCTACACCTTC.

The V and J genes are TRBV5-1 and TRBJ2-2; TRBD1 agrees at 7 bases. Germline V gene sequence: CDR1 SGHRS, CDR2 YFSETQ. The CDR3 has 16 residues. V gave up 1 base and J gave up 6 bases; unmatched junction bases: 9. The CDR3 DNA reads as TGCGCCAGCAGCTTGAGGGACGGTCAGGGGGCCGGGGAGCTGTTTTTT. Translating gives CASSLRDGQGAGELFF. The entire variable domain, with the rest obtained from reference TRBV5-1 and TRBJ2-2, is as follows: KAGVTQTPRYLIKTRGQQVTLSCSPISGHRSVSWYQQTPGQGLQFLFEYFSETQRNKGNFPGRFSGRQFSNSRSEMNVSTLELGDSALYLCASSLRDGQGAGELFFGEGSRLTVL.

The chain is built from TRBV27 and TRBJ2-3, with 10 bases aligning to TRBD1. The V gene end was trimmed by 6 bases and the J gene end by 3 bases; junction bases not matched to a gene: 6. Germline-derived CDR1 and CDR2 are MNHEY and SMNVEV (reference sequence). The CDR3 contains 15 residues. The CDR3 DNA follows: TGTGCCAGCAGCCATCGGACAGGGGGGACAGATACGCAGTATTTT. Translation: CASSHRTGGTDTQYF.

The chain is built from TRBV6-2 or TRBV6-3 and TRBJ1-5; D is perhaps TRBD1 (5 bases). This CDR3 region has 15 residues. V lost 4 bases and J lost 5, with 15 bases in between. Germline lookup yields CDR1 MNHEY and CDR2 SVGEGT. CDR3 loop: CASSSSWRGYQPQHF. CDR3 in DNA: TGTGCCAGCAGTTCTTCCTGGAGGGGATATCAGCCCCAGCATTTT.

J is TRBJ2-7 and V is TRBV11-2; 7 positions match TRBD1. This CDR3 spans 14 amino acids. The V segment lost 3 bases and the J segment 7 bases; nucleotides outside the gene matches: 9. Germline V gene data show CDR1 as SGHAT and CDR2 as FQNNGV. As DNA, the CDR3 is TGTGCCAGCAGCTTTCGACAGGGCTCCTCTGAGCAGTACGTC. Residues: CASSFRQGSSEQYV.

As concerns this clone: The same CDR3 is also encoded by other DNA sequences in this sample. The genes are TRBV11-2 and TRBJ1-1, with unresolved D. Germline V gene lookup returns CDR1 SGHAT and CDR2 FQNNGV. V gave up 1 base and J gave up 4 bases, with 7 bases separating them. This CDR3 contains 13 residues. CDR3 loop: CASSLGPGTEAFF. CDR3 sequence (DNA): TGTGCCAGCAGCTTAGGACCGGGCACTGAAGCTTTCTTT. Full variable domain (missing parts from reference TRBV11-2 and TRBJ1-1): EAGVAQSPRYKIIEKRQSVAFWCNPISGHATLYWYQQILGQGPKLLIQFQNNGVVDDSQLPKDRFSAERLKGVDSTLKIQPAKLEDSAVYLCASSLGPGTEAFFGQGTRLTVV.

V is TRBV19 and J is TRBJ2-2, with D maybe TRBD1 (6 bases). In germline, CDR1 is LNHDA, CDR2 SQIVND (reference sequence). The CDR3 has 14 residues. The V end was cut by 6 bases, the J end by 7 bases, with 15 bases between. The CDR3: CASRFGQLNGELFF. The CDR3 DNA reads as TGTGCCAGTAGGTTTGGACAGTTAAACGGGGAGCTGTTTTTT.